Following are 32 T cell receptor beta chains from one sample sequenced in a study of blood T cell repertoires in COVID-19. Sequencing was performed with immunoSEQ multiplex PCR; in TCRdb, only in-frame clones are kept and a portion is missing. The sample has fewer than 250,000 clones; around 84% are singletons. The sample comprised peripheral blood. The receptors were sampled from a human donor in a cohort sampled during active COVID-19.

The chain employs TRBV2 and TRBJ1-4; the match to TRBD1 covers 9 bases. The V segment lost 6 bases and the J segment 8 bases; nucleotides outside the gene matches: 10. This CDR3 comprises 15 residues. Germline CDR1 is SNHLY and CDR2 is FYNNEI. The DNA of the CDR3 is TGTGCCAGCAGGGCCCCAACAGGGGGCGGAGAAAAACTGTTTTTT. Translation gives CASRAPTGGGEKLFF. Variable domain in full (rest from reference TRBV2 and TRBJ1-4): EPEVTQTPSHQVTQMGQEVILRCVPISNHLYFYWYRQILGQKVEFLVSFYNNEISEKSEIFDDQFSVERPDGSNFTLKIRSTKLEDSAMYFCASRAPTGGGEKLFFGSGTQLSVL.

The chain recombines TRBV19 with TRBJ1-5; D unresolved. The CDR3 contains 15 residues. The germline CDR1 and CDR2 sequences are LNHDA and SQIVND (reference sequence). The V and J ends lost 3 bases and 0 bases respectively, with 9 bases between them. The CDR3 reads CASSIRQRSNQPQHF. DNA of the CDR3: TGTGCCAGTAGTATTCGGCAGCGTAGCAATCAGCCCCAGCATTTT.

This sequence joins TRBV28 and TRBJ1-5; D is ambiguous. Per the germline V gene, CDR1 is MDHEN and CDR2 is SYDVKM. Deletions cut 2 bases from V and 4 bases from J, with 9 bases between. The CDR3 totals 14 residues. CDR3 in amino acids: CASSLEIVNQPQHF. In nucleotides, the CDR3 is TGTGCCAGCAGTTTAGAGATCGTTAATCAGCCCCAGCATTTT.

The CDR3 sequence is CASSAGQLVGGELFF. CDR3 in DNA: TGTGCCAGCAGTGCAGGACAGCTAGTGGGCGGGGAGCTGTTTTTT. This chain uses TRBV25-1 with TRBJ2-2; D might be TRBD1 (6 bases). Trimming pared 4 bases from V and 7 bases from J, leaving 16 bases between. Germline CDR1 and CDR2: MGHDK and SYGVNS. The CDR3 spans 15 residues. The full variable domain, with the rest looked up from reference TRBV25-1 and TRBJ2-2, is EADIYQTPRYLVIGTGKKITLECSQTMGHDKMYWYQQDPGMELHLIHYSYGVNSTEKGDLSSESTVSRIRTEHFPLTLESARPSHTSQYLCASSAGQLVGGELFFGEGSRLTVL.

The chain links TRBV7-2 to TRBJ2-5; D gene ambiguous. CDR1 is SGHTA, CDR2 FQGNSA, per germline. CDR3 size: 16 residues. Trimming took off 3 bases at V and 1 base at J, with 15 bases between the two ends. CDR3 bases: TGTGCCAGCAGCTTGAGTAGAGTACGATCCCAAGAGACCCAGTACTTC. It yields the protein CASSLSRVRSQETQYF. Variable domain in full (rest from reference TRBV7-2 and TRBJ2-5): GAGVSQSPSNKVTEKGKDVELRCDPISGHTALYWYRQSLGQGLEFLIYFQGNSAPDKSGLPSDRFSAERTGGSVSTLTIQRTQQEDSAVYLCASSLSRVRSQETQYFGPGTRLLVL.

This rearrangement joins TRBV14 to TRBJ2-2; perhaps TRBD2 as D (6 bases). CDR3 length: 16 amino acids. V lost 3 bases and J lost 0, with 11 bases in between. Per germline, CDR1 SGHDN and CDR2 FVKESK. CDR3 nucleotide sequence: TGTGCCAGCAGCCATAGGGACTTTTCGAACACCGGGGAGCTGTTTTTT. As protein: CASSHRDFSNTGELFF.

The V call is TRBV10-3, the J call TRBJ2-6; TRBD2 agrees at 7 bases. This CDR3 comprises 16 residues. The V and J ends lost 5 bases and 2 bases, in that order; junction bases with no gene match: 6. Germline CDR1 and CDR2: ENHRY and SYGVKD. In DNA form, the CDR3 reads TGTGCCATCAGTCAAATTCGGGGGGCTGGGGCCAACGTCCTGACTTTC. This encodes CAISQIRGAGANVLTF.

The chain employs TRBV19 and TRBJ2-2, with 8 bases matching TRBD2. J lost 6 bases, V lost 0 bases, and 9 bases had no gene match. Germline V gene data show CDR1 as LNHDA and CDR2 as SQIVND (reference sequence). This CDR3 region has 17 residues. The CDR3 nucleotides read TGTGCCAGTAGTATAGATATAGGCGGGACTAGTCCCGGGGAGCTGTTTTTT. Protein sequence: CASSIDIGGTSPGELFF. The full variable domain, with the rest looked up from reference TRBV19 and TRBJ2-2, is DGGITQSPKYLFRKEGQNVTLSCEQNLNHDAMYWYRQDPGQGLRLIYYSQIVNDFQKGDIAEGYSVSREKKESFPLTVTSAQKNPTAFYLCASSIDIGGTSPGELFFGEGSRLTVL.

This clone was detected only once. This sequence joins TRBV20-1 and TRBJ2-5; perhaps TRBD2 as D (6 bases). V was cut by 3 bases and J by 2 bases, with 16 bases left in between. Germline-derived CDR1 and CDR2 are DFQATT and SNEGSKA (reference sequence). CDR3 size: 15 residues. The CDR3 loop reads CSASSGLDVQETQYF. In DNA, the CDR3 is TGCAGTGCTAGTTCGGGACTCGACGTTCAAGAGACCCAGTACTTC.

The chain combines TRBV20-1 with TRBJ1-5; D is unresolved. The CDR3 length is 13 residues. Germline values: CDR1 DFQATT, CDR2 SNEGSKA (reference sequence). V was clipped by 3 bases and J by 3 bases, with 9 bases between them. The CDR3 is CSASGQNNQPQHF. As DNA, the CDR3 is TGCAGTGCTAGTGGGCAGAACAATCAGCCCCAGCATTTT.

The rearrangement links TRBV2 to TRBJ2-5, with unresolved D. CDR3 size: 15 residues. The V end lost 3 bases, the J end lost 1 base, and 12 bases lay between the germline ends. Germline V gene sequence: CDR1 SNHLY, CDR2 FYNNEI. Here the CDR3 reads CASSEALALQETQYF. In nucleotides, the CDR3 is TGTGCCAGCAGTGAGGCTCTCGCCCTCCAAGAGACCCAGTACTTC.

The rearrangement uses TRBV5-1 and TRBJ1-2; the D is unclear. Germline V gene lookup returns CDR1 SGHRS and CDR2 YFSETQ. The CDR3 totals 15 residues. V lost 4 bases and J 2 bases, leaving 15 bases between the germline ends. The CDR3 reads CASSLAGDRNYGYTF. The CDR3 bases are TGCGCCAGCAGCCTGGCCGGGGATAGGAACTATGGCTACACCTTC.

The gene calls are TRBV4-1 and TRBJ2-3; TRBD1 aligns across 7 bases. V shed 2 bases, J shed 3 bases, and the junction held 5 bases outside the gene matches. The germline gives CDR1 MGHRA, CDR2 YSYEKL. The CDR3 is made up of 15 amino acids. For the CDR3, the DNA is TGCGCCAGCAGCCAATTCAGGGGGTCTACAGATACGCAGTATTTT. Translated, it gives CASSQFRGSTDTQYF.

The chain combines TRBV28 with TRBJ1-2; no reliable D call. The CDR3 length is 15 residues. Germline V gene lookup returns CDR1 MDHEN and CDR2 SYDVKM. Trimming removed 2 bases from V and 7 bases from J, with 17 bases in between. CDR3 sequence (DNA): TGTGCCAGCAGTTTAAATCAGGATTCCCGCCCTGGCTACACCTTC. It codes for CASSLNQDSRPGYTF.

The chain employs TRBV5-1 and TRBJ2-3; TRBD2 aligns across 14 bases. V dropped 3 bases and J dropped 11; count of bases not matched to a gene: 8. The CDR3 is 15 amino acids. The germline gives CDR1 SGHRS, CDR2 YFSETQ. The CDR3 DNA reads TGCGCCAGCAGCTCGCAGACTAGCGGGAGGGGGAAGCAGTATTTT. It is translated as CASSSQTSGRGKQYF.

J is TRBJ2-3 and V is TRBV28; D perhaps matches TRBD1 (5 bases). Between the trimmed V and J ends, which lost 2 bases and 6 bases, there was a span of 9 bases. Per the germline V gene, CDR1 is MDHEN and CDR2 is SYDVKM. This CDR3 region has 13 residues. The CDR3 protein is CASSLGAPDTQYF. The CDR3 DNA reads as TGTGCCAGCAGTTTAGGGGCTCCGGATACGCAGTATTTT.

The gene calls are TRBV28 and TRBJ1-2; D not certain. V was clipped by 7 bases and J by 9 bases, with 12 bases between them. In germline, CDR1 is MDHEN, CDR2 SYDVKM. The CDR3 runs 11 residues. DNA of the CDR3: TGTGCCAGCAAGTACGAGAAAAGCTACACCTTC. Translating gives CASKYEKSYTF.

This clone was counted once. Other DNA sequences of this sample code for an identical CDR3. The CDR3 sequence is CASSLTGSSYNEQFF. The CDR3, as DNA: TGCGCCAGCAGCTTGACCGGGAGCTCCTACAATGAGCAGTTCTTC. The gene calls are TRBV5-1 and TRBJ2-1; a weak D match, TRBD2 (6 bases). Between the trimmed V and J ends, which lost 1 base and 0 bases, there was a span of 8 bases. The CDR3 contains 15 residues. Germline assignment: CDR1 SGHRS and CDR2 YFSETQ.

The table lists this clone with a count of one. The V and J genes are TRBV18 and TRBJ2-3, with 9 bases aligning to TRBD2. This CDR3 has 15 residues. CDR1 KGHSH and CDR2 LQKENI come from the germline V gene. V dropped 3 bases and J dropped 6; count of bases not matched to a gene: 7. The CDR3 is CASSPAAGGQDTQYF. The DNA for the CDR3 is TGTGCCAGCTCACCGGCGGCGGGAGGGCAGGATACGCAGTATTTT.

This chain uses TRBV7-8 with TRBJ2-2, with D unresolved. The V and J ends lost 3 bases and 0 bases respectively, with 8 bases between them. Germline loops: CDR1 SGHVS, CDR2 FQNEAQ. There are 15 residues in the CDR3. CDR3 in amino acids: CASSLPVANTGELFF. CDR3 coding DNA: TGTGCCAGCAGCTTGCCAGTCGCGAACACCGGGGAGCTGTTTTTT.

The chain is built from TRBV19 and TRBJ2-2; possibly TRBD1 for D (5 bases). Germline values: CDR1 LNHDA, CDR2 SQIVND (reference sequence). V was cut by 6 bases and J by 4 bases, with 15 bases left in between. This CDR3 spans 15 amino acids. CDR3 DNA sequence: TGTGCCAGTAGAACCAGGGAAAGAGGCACCGGGGAGCTGTTTTTT. Encoded protein: CASRTRERGTGELFF.

The CDR3 sequence: CASSPYDRAVGTQYF. CDR3 nucleotide sequence: TGTGCCAGCAGTCCCTACGACAGGGCCGTAGGGACCCAGTACTTC. The chain is built from TRBV28 and TRBJ2-5, with 7 bases aligning to TRBD1. This CDR3 contains 15 residues. The ends lost 5 bases at V and 7 bases at J; junction bases unmatched: 13. CDR1 and CDR2 (germline): MDHEN, SYDVKM.

The J gene is TRBJ1-1, the V gene TRBV2, with a possible D match to TRBD1 (5 bases). V lost 4 bases and J 3 bases, leaving 12 bases between the germline ends. Germline CDR1 and CDR2: SNHLY and FYNNEI. The CDR3 is 14 residues long. CDR3 bases: TGTGCCAGCAGTGTTGGACACCCTTACACTGAAGCTTTCTTT. Protein: CASSVGHPYTEAFF.

V and J are TRBV6-5 and TRBJ2-7; D is perhaps TRBD2 (6 bases). V was trimmed by 6 bases and J by 2 bases, leaving 14 bases between them. CDR3 size: 14 residues. Per the germline V gene, CDR1 is MNHEY and CDR2 is SVGAGI. The CDR3 sequence: CASRFLGGTYEQYV. CDR3 sequence (DNA): TGTGCCAGCAGATTCTTGGGAGGAACCTACGAGCAGTACGTC.

CDR3 loop: CASRKGVNSNQPQHF. The CDR3 DNA follows: TGTGCCAGCAGAAAAGGGGTAAATAGCAATCAGCCCCAGCATTTT. The chain carries TRBV6-5 and TRBJ1-5; D is possibly TRBD1 (5 bases). The germline V and J ends were trimmed by 6 bases and 0 bases, with 12 bases remaining between them. Germline V gives CDR1 MNHEY, CDR2 SVGAGI. The CDR3 contains 15 residues.

V is TRBV25-1 and J is TRBJ2-1; D is ambiguous. Per the germline V gene, CDR1 is MGHDK and CDR2 is SYGVNS. The CDR3 runs 11 residues. Trimming cost V 4 bases and J 8 bases, with 6 bases left between them. The CDR3 sequence is CASSAVYEQFF. In DNA, the CDR3 is TGTGCCAGCAGTGCGGTCTATGAGCAGTTCTTC.

The CDR3 reads CASSPTGAGELFF. The CDR3, as DNA: TGTGCCAGCTCACCGACAGGGGCCGGGGAGCTGTTTTTT. This chain joins TRBV18 and TRBJ2-2, with TRBD1 identical over 8 bases. Per germline, CDR1 KGHSH and CDR2 LQKENI. The CDR3 runs 13 residues. Trimming at V came to 3 bases and at J to 6 bases, leaving 0 bases not matched to a gene.

The CDR3 nucleotides are TGTGCCAGCAGTGATCGGGGGAACCAAGAGACCCAGTACTTC. Encoded protein: CASSDRGNQETQYF. The V call is TRBV27, the J call TRBJ2-5, with a weak D call TRBD2 (6 bases). V lost 5 bases, J lost 0 bases, and 10 bases lay in between. CDR1 is MNHEY and CDR2 is SMNVEV in the germline V gene (reference sequence). The CDR3 totals 14 residues.

The genes are TRBV11-3 and TRBJ2-1; possible D gene TRBD1, 7 bases. This CDR3 comprises 16 residues. Germline loops: CDR1 SGHNT, CDR2 YENEEA. V lost 2 bases and J 5 bases, leaving 16 bases between the germline ends. CDR3 bases: TGTGCCAGCAGCTTATATGGTGGAGGGGGCAACAATGAGCAGTTCTTC. This translates into CASSLYGGGGNNEQFF.

The gene calls are TRBV5-1 and TRBJ2-5; D perhaps matches TRBD2 (6 bases). The germline V gene encodes CDR1 SGHRS and CDR2 YFSETQ. V was clipped by 2 bases and J by 1 base, with 12 bases between them. The CDR3 spans 15 residues. CDR3 amino acids: CASSFEGLRQETQYF. CDR3 sequence (DNA): TGCGCCAGCAGCTTCGAGGGACTCCGCCAAGAGACCCAGTACTTC.

The rearrangement joins TRBV4-1 to TRBJ1-2; 9 bases are a match to TRBD1. V dropped 4 bases and J dropped 6; count of bases not matched to a gene: 12. The CDR3 runs to 16 residues. Germline V gene sequence: CDR1 MGHRA, CDR2 YSYEKL. The CDR3 is CASSRGGTGRSNGYTF. The CDR3 DNA reads as TGCGCCAGCAGCCGCGGGGGGACAGGGAGGTCGAATGGCTACACCTTC.

V usage is TRBV15 and J usage is TRBJ1-4, with D perhaps matching TRBD1 (5 bases). Germline assignment: CDR1 LNHNV and CDR2 YYDKDF (reference sequence). The CDR3 is 13 residues long. Deletions cut 8 bases from V and 5 bases from J, with 12 bases between. The CDR3 bases are TGTGCCACCTCAGGGTGGGGCAATGAAAAACTGTTTTTT. Protein product: CATSGWGNEKLFF.